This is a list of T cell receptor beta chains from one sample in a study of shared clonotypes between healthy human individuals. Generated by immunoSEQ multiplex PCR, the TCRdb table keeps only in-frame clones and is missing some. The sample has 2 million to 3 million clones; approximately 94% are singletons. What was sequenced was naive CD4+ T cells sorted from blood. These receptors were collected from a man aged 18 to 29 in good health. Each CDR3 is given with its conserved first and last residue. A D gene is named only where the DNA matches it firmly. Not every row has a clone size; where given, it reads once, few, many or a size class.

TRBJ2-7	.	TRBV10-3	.	CAISAGAGDSYEQYF	TGTGCCATCAGTGCCGGGGCAGGAGACTCCTACGAGCAGTACTTC
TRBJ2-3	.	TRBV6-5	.	CASSRGRAADTQYF	TGTGCCAGCAGTAGGGGGAGGGCCGCAGATACGCAGTATTTT
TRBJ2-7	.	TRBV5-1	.	CASRAGNPYEQYF	TGCGCCAGCAGGGCAGGGAACCCCTACGAGCAGTACTTC
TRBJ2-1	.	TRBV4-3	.	CASSPSGGGSYNEQFF	TGCGCCAGCAGCCCCTCGGGCGGAGGCTCCTACAATGAGCAGTTCTTC
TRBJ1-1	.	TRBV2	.	CATQGGKTNTEAFF	TGTGCCACCCAGGGAGGAAAAACGAACACTGAAGCTTTCTTT
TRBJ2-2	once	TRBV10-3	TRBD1	CAIRPGQGNTGELFF	TGTGCCATCAGGCCGGGACAGGGTAACACCGGGGAGCTGTTTTTT
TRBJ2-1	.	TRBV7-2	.	CASSLQFSSYNEQFF	TGTGCCAGCAGCCTCCAGTTTAGCTCCTACAATGAGCAGTTCTTC
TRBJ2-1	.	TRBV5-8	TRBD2	CASSLGAGGPNEQFF	TGTGCCAGCAGCTTGGGAGCGGGGGGGCCCAATGAGCAGTTCTTC
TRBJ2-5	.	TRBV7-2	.	CASSLEGFRKTQYF	TGTGCCAGCAGCTTAGAAGGTTTCAGGAAGACCCAGTACTTC
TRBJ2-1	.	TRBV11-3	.	CASSLAGGNEQFF	TGTGCCAGCAGCTTAGCAGGAGGCAATGAGCAGTTCTTC
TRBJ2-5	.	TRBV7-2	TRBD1	CASSQLGQGERETQYF	TGTGCCAGCAGTCAGTTGGGACAGGGGGAGAGGGAGACCCAGTACTTC
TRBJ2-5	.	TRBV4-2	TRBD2	CASSAQGLAGAQETQYF	TGTGCCAGCAGCGCGCAGGGACTAGCGGGGGCCCAAGAGACCCAGTACTTC
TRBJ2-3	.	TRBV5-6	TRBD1	CASSRDRGQTDTQYF	TGTGCCAGCAGCCGGGACAGGGGTCAAACAGATACGCAGTATTTT
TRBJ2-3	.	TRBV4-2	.	CASSPAAGDTQYF	TGTGCCAGCAGCCCCGCTGCGGGGGATACGCAGTATTTT
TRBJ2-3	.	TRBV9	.	CASSVSTGTDTQYF	TGTGCCAGCAGCGTATCGACAGGAACAGATACGCAGTATTTT
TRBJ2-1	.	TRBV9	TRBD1	CASSVGLEGGYSSYNEQFF	TGTGCCAGCAGCGTCGGTCTGGAAGGGGGCTATAGCTCCTACAATGAGCAGTTCTTC
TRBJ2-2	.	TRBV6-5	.	CASTVGQLNTGELFF	TGTGCCAGCACGGTTGGACAGTTGAACACCGGGGAGCTGTTTTTT
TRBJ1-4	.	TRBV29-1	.	CSVAVQTNEKLFF	TGCAGCGTCGCGGTACAGACGAATGAAAAACTGTTTTTT